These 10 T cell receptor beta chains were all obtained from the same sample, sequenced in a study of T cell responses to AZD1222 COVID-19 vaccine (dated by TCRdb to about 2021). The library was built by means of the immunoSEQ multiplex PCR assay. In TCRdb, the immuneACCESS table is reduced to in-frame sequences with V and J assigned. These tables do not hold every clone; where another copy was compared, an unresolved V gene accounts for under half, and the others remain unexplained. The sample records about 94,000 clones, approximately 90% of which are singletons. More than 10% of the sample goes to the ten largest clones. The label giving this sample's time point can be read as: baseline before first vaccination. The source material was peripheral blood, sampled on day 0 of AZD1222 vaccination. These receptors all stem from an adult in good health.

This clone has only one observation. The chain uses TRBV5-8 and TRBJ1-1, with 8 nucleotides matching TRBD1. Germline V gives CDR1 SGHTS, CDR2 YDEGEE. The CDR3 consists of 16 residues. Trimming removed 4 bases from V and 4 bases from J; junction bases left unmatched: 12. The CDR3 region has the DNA TGTGCCAGCAGCCTCCGGACAGGGCGGAGAGGCACTGAAGCTTTCTTT. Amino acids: CASSLRTGRRGTEAFF.

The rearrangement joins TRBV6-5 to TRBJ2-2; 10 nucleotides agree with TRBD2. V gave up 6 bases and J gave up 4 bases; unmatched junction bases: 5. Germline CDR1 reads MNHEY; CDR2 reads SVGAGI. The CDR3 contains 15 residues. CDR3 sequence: CASRVAGGVTGELFF. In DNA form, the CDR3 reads TGTGCCAGCAGAGTAGCGGGGGGAGTCACCGGGGAGCTGTTTTTT.

DNA for the CDR3: TGCGCCAGCAGCTCCCGACTAGCGGCCAAGGGGGAGCAGTTCTTC. Translated: CASSSRLAAKGEQFF. The gene calls are TRBV5-1 and TRBJ2-1; TRBD2 matches 9 bases. From germline, CDR1 is SGHRS and CDR2 YFSETQ. V was pared by 3 bases and J by 10 bases, with 11 bases of the junction left unmatched. The CDR3 length is 15 residues.

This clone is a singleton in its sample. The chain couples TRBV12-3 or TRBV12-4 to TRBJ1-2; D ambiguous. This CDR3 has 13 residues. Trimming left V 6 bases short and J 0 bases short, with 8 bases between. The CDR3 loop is CASRSTTNYGYTF. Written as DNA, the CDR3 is TGTGCCAGCAGATCTACTACTAACTATGGCTACACCTTC.

The CDR3 loop reads CASSLVGYHAEAFF. The CDR3 DNA is TGTGCCAGCAGCTTAGTCGGGTACCACGCTGAAGCTTTCTTT. The chain employs TRBV7-2 and TRBJ1-1; no firm D call. V dropped 1 base and J dropped 6 bases, with 12 bases sitting between them. This CDR3 comprises 14 residues. Per the germline V gene, CDR1 is SGHTA and CDR2 is FQGNSA.

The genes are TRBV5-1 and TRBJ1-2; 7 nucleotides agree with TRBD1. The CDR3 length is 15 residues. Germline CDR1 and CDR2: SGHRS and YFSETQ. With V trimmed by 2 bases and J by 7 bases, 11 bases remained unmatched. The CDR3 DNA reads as TGCGCCAGCAGCTTACCGATGACAGGGAATTCTGGCTACACCTTC. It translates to CASSLPMTGNSGYTF.

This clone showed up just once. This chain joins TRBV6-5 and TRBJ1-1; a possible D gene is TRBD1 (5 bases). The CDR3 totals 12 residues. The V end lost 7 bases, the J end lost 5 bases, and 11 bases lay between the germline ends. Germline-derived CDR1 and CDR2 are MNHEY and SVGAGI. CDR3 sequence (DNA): TGTGCCAGCATCCTCAGGGCGACTGAAGCTTTCTTT. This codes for CASILRATEAFF.

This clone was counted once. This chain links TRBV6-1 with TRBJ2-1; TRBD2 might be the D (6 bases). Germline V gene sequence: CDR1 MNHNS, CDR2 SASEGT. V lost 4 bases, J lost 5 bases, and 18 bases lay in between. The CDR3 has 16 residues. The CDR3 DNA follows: TGTGCCAGCAGTGGGGACTCTACCGCGGTGGACAATGAGCAGTTCTTC. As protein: CASSGDSTAVDNEQFF.

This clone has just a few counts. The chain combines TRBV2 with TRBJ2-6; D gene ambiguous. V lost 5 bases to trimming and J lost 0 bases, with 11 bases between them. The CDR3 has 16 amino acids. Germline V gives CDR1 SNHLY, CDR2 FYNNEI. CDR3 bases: TGTGCCAGCAGTACCCGAAGCCCCTCTGGGGCCAACGTCCTGACTTTC. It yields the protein CASSTRSPSGANVLTF.

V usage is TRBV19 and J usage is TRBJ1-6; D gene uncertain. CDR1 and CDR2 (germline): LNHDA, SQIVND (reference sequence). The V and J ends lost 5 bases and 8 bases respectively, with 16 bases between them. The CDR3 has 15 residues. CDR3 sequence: CASSERGIIHSPLHF. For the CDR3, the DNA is TGTGCCAGTAGTGAACGTGGGATCATCCATTCACCCCTCCACTTT.